What follows are 29 T cell receptor beta chains derived from one specimen sequenced in a study of identical twins (dated by TCRdb to the mid-2010s). To prepare the library, 5' RACE was applied. The sequencer was an Illumina HiSeq 2000. TCRdb reanalyzed the raw reads on its own, using fastp at Q25 for trimming and MiXCR for clone calling, and kept in-frame beta chains. Rows matching on CDR3 protein sequence are summarized as one entry with the most common DNA and genes. The sample data list around 480,000 distinct CDR3 sequences, and roughly an eighth of these were observed just once. The top ten clones comprise approximately 0.98% of the sample. The same data also contributed to another study, on yellow fever vaccine responses in identical twins.

Sequenced: CD4+ T cells sorted from blood. These receptors all stem from a woman between 18 and 30 years old in good health.

A few counts support this clonotype. The rearrangement links TRBV19 to TRBJ2-5; D ambiguous. The germline V gene has CDR1 LNHDA and CDR2 SQIVND (reference sequence). Trimming left V 7 bases short and J 5 bases short, with 14 bases between. This CDR3 has 13 amino acids. The CDR3 here is CASKSALGETQYF. CDR3 DNA sequence: TGTGCCAGTAAATCGGCACTTGGTGAGACCCAGTACTTC.

J is TRBJ2-7 and V is TRBV20-1, with D uncertain. CDR3 length: 13 residues. Trimming took off 1 base at V and 4 bases at J, with 11 bases between the two ends. Per the germline V gene, CDR1 is DFQATT and CDR2 is SNEGSKA (reference sequence). The CDR3 DNA reads TGCAGTGCTAGAGCCTTGGACCTTTACGAGCAGTACTTC. The encoded protein is CSARALDLYEQYF.

This clonotype occurred a few times. The chain links TRBV12-3 or TRBV12-4 to TRBJ2-7; D uncertain. The CDR3 extends over 14 amino acids. Trimming left V 3 bases short and J 4 bases short, with 13 bases between. The CDR3 nucleotides read TGTGCCAGCAGTTTCTCACTAAGAAATTACGAGCAGTACTTC. It yields the protein CASSFSLRNYEQYF.

This clonotype was seen at least ten times. The chain couples TRBV5-1 to TRBJ1-2; D is uncertain. The CDR3 is made up of 15 amino acids. The germline V gene has CDR1 SGHRS and CDR2 YFSETQ. The V end lost 4 bases, the J end lost 3 bases, and 16 bases lay between the germline ends. In DNA form, the CDR3 reads TGCGCCAGCAGCCCGGGCCAGCCGGGTGACTATGGCTACACCTTC. Translated, it gives CASSPGQPGDYGYTF.

This clonotype was counted a few times. The J gene is TRBJ1-1, the V gene TRBV7-9; D gene uncertain. Trimming removed 7 bases at V and 2 bases at J, with 14 bases between. This CDR3 has 14 amino acids. The germline gives CDR1 SEHNR, CDR2 FQNEAQ (reference sequence). The CDR3 DNA is TGTGCCAGCACCGAATTCGGCCAAAACACTGAAGCTTTCTTT. Translated, it gives CASTEFGQNTEAFF.

J is TRBJ1-2 and V is TRBV4-2, with 10 bases fitting TRBD1. CDR3 length equals 16 residues. Germline values: CDR1 LGHNA, CDR2 YNFKEQ. The V and J ends lost 4 bases and 4 bases, in that order; junction bases with no gene match: 9. As DNA, the CDR3 is TGTGCCAGCAGCCCCCCGACAGGGGGCGTCGGCTATGGCTACACCTTC. Protein: CASSPPTGGVGYGYTF.

This sequence joins TRBV11-2 and TRBJ2-1, with 7 positions matching TRBD1. Germline CDR1 SGHAT, CDR2 FQNNGV. Trimming cost V 5 bases and J 2 bases; bases outside gene matches: 9. The CDR3 has 16 amino acids. CDR3 nucleotides: TGTGCCAGCAGCCATACGACAGGGTATCCCTACAATGAGCAGTTCTTC. Protein sequence: CASSHTTGYPYNEQFF.

This clonotype was found a few times. This chain joins TRBV3-1 and TRBJ2-7; 11 bases align to TRBD2. The germline V gene has CDR1 LGHDT and CDR2 YNNKEL (reference sequence). This CDR3 spans 14 amino acids. The J segment lost 8 bases and the V segment lost 4 bases, leaving 7 bases of the junction unmatched. The CDR3 region is CASSPTSGGRQQYF. The CDR3 DNA reads as TGTGCCAGCAGCCCAACTAGCGGGGGACGGCAGCAGTACTTC.

This chain links TRBV11-2 with TRBJ2-3, with 7 bases matching TRBD2. CDR1 is SGHAT, CDR2 FQNNGV, per germline. The V gene end was trimmed by 4 bases and the J gene end by 2 bases; junction bases not matched to a gene: 18. There are 19 residues in the CDR3. This CDR3 is CASSYLEASGFSDTDTQYF. The CDR3 DNA is TGTGCCAGCAGCTACCTTGAGGCTAGCGGTTTTTCCGACACAGATACGCAGTATTTT.

The genes are TRBV5-1 and TRBJ2-5; the D is unclear. CDR3 length: 14 residues. Trimming stripped 0 bases from V and 1 base from J, with 7 bases between. From germline, CDR1 is SGHRS and CDR2 YFSETQ. The CDR3 nucleotides are TGCGCCAGCAGCTTGGGACGGATCCAAGAGACCCAGTACTTC. Residues: CASSLGRIQETQYF.

In its sample, this clonotype was seen many times. The chain links TRBV5-6 to TRBJ2-3; no definite D call. CDR1 and CDR2 (germline): SGHDT, YYEEEE. This CDR3 is built from 14 residues. The V end was cut by 2 bases, the J end by 0 bases, with 7 bases between. In nucleotides, the CDR3 is TGTGCCAGCAGCTTTAGCATGAGCACAGATACGCAGTATTTT. This gives the protein CASSFSMSTDTQYF.

This clonotype was detected only a few times. The chain has TRBV5-6 and TRBJ2-7, with 12 bases aligning to TRBD2. This CDR3 has 14 residues. CDR1 is SGHDT and CDR2 is YYEEEE in the germline V gene. Trimming at V came to 9 bases and at J to 6 bases, leaving 10 bases not matched to a gene. The CDR3 bases are TGTGCCAACCTGACTAGCGGGAGTGTCTGCGAGCAGTACTTC. It yields the protein CANLTSGSVCEQYF.

In DNA form, the CDR3 reads TGCAGTGCTAGATTTCGGAATCCCAGATACACAGATACGCAGTATTTT. This encodes CSARFRNPRYTDTQYF. V is TRBV20-1 and J is TRBJ2-3; D uncertain. Per the germline V gene, CDR1 is DFQATT and CDR2 is SNEGSKA (reference sequence). The CDR3 loop spans 16 amino acids. Trimming took 2 bases from V and 2 from J, leaving 17 bases between them.

This clonotype occurred a few times. The chain recombines TRBV5-5 with TRBJ2-1, with 7 nucleotides matching TRBD2. The CDR3 is made up of 15 amino acids. CDR1 is SGHKS and CDR2 is YYEKEE in the germline V gene (reference sequence). V lost 0 bases, J lost 4 bases, and 4 bases stayed unmatched. CDR3 coding DNA: TGTGCCAGCAGCTTGGTCGGGCGGGGGTACAATGAGCAGTTCTTC. It specifies CASSLVGRGYNEQFF. Using reference TRBV5-5 and TRBJ2-1 for the parts outside the CDR3, the full variable domain is DAGVTQSPTHLIKTRGQQVTLRCSPISGHKSVSWYQQVLGQGPQFIFQYYEKEERGRGNFPDRFSARQFPNYSSELNVNALLLGDSALYLCASSLVGRGYNEQFFGPGTRLTVL.

This clonotype was seen a few times. J is TRBJ1-1 and V is TRBV20-1; tentatively, D is TRBD1 (6 bases). Trimming removed 1 base from V and 2 bases from J, with 14 bases in between. Germline CDR1 reads DFQATT; CDR2 reads SNEGSKA (reference sequence). The CDR3 is 15 amino acids. The CDR3 loop reads CSARVLGTPNTEAFF. The CDR3 DNA sequence: TGCAGTGCTAGAGTGTTGGGGACACCTAACACTGAAGCTTTCTTT.

This clonotype was detected ten times or more. CDR3 sequence: CASSSGTGNYEQYF. The CDR3 region has the DNA TGTGCCAGCAGCTCCGGGACAGGGAATTACGAGCAGTACTTC. The rearrangement joins TRBV7-9 to TRBJ2-7, with 9 bases matching TRBD1. CDR3 size: 14 residues. Germline assignment: CDR1 SEHNR and CDR2 FQNEAQ (reference sequence). V lost 4 bases to trimming and J lost 4 bases; unmatched junction nucleotides: 5. Variable domain in full (rest from reference TRBV7-9 and TRBJ2-7): DTGVSQNPRHKITKRGQNVTFRCDPISEHNRLYWYRQTLGQGPEFLTYFQNEAQLEKSRLLSDRFSAERPKGSFSTLEIQRTEQGDSAMYLCASSSGTGNYEQYFGPGTRLTVT.

This clonotype was recorded at least ten times. CDR3: CASSFSGALNTGELFF. DNA for the CDR3: TGCGCCAGCAGCTTTAGCGGGGCGCTGAACACCGGGGAGCTGTTTTTT. V gene TRBV5-1 combines with J gene TRBJ2-2; 8 positions agree with TRBD2. Per germline, CDR1 SGHRS and CDR2 YFSETQ. The CDR3 length is 16 residues. The junction had 4 bases not matched to a gene; V was cut back by 2 bases and J by 1 base.

The gene calls are TRBV7-2 and TRBJ2-1, with 13 bases that match TRBD2. The junction had 3 bases not matched to a gene; V was cut back by 3 bases and J by 10 bases. Germline V gene sequence: CDR1 SGHTA, CDR2 FQGNSA. The CDR3 sequence is 14 residues long. In DNA, the CDR3 is TGTGCCAGCAGCTTTAGACTAGCGGGGGGCGAGCAGTTCTTC. Translated, it gives CASSFRLAGGEQFF.

The chain links TRBV2 to TRBJ1-4; tentative D call: TRBD1 (6 bases). Trimming removed 10 bases at V and 1 base at J, with 16 bases between. The CDR3 spans 15 residues. The V gene's germline CDR1 is SNHLY and CDR2 FYNNEI. CDR3 nucleotides: TGTGCCACCTACCCAGGGGCTAAAACTAATGAAAAACTGTTTTTT. It is translated as CATYPGAKTNEKLFF.

The sample holds a few counts of this clonotype. V gene TRBV5-6 combines with J gene TRBJ2-7, with a possible D match to TRBD1 (5 bases). Germline V lookup: CDR1 SGHDT, CDR2 YYEEEE. There are 13 residues in the CDR3. Trimming took 2 bases from V and 5 from J, leaving 11 bases between them. In DNA, the CDR3 is TGTGCCAGCAGCTTCAGTTTAGGGGACGAGCAGTACTTC. Protein: CASSFSLGDEQYF.

This clonotype showed up just a few times. This sequence joins TRBV12-3 or TRBV12-4 and TRBJ2-3, with D perhaps matching TRBD2 (6 bases). The V gene lost 1 base and the J gene lost 4 bases, with 9 bases spanning the gap. The CDR3 contains 14 residues. The CDR3 reads CASSLGGDSDTQYF. The CDR3 nucleotides are TGTGCCAGCAGTTTAGGGGGGGACTCAGATACGCAGTATTTT.

The table lists this clonotype with a few counts. The CDR3 DNA sequence: TGTGCCAGCAGTCGAGAAACAGGGGTGCTGATGAATGAGCAGTTCTTC. Protein sequence: CASSRETGVLMNEQFF. The V and J genes are TRBV12-3 or TRBV12-4 and TRBJ2-1, with TRBD1 matching 7 bases. The CDR3 loop spans 16 amino acids. Trimming cost V 5 bases and J 7 bases; bases outside gene matches: 14.

The DNA of the CDR3 is TGTGCCAGCAGTTCACGGAGTCCCATCGTACTATCTGGGGCCAACGTCCTGACTTTC. This codes for CASSSRSPIVLSGANVLTF. The J gene is TRBJ2-6, the V gene TRBV12-3 or TRBV12-4; D unresolved. CDR3 length: 19 amino acids. V was shortened by 4 bases and J by 1 base, with 20 bases between the two germline ends.

This clonotype was found many times. Because the CDR3's place on the DNA is in doubt, the DNA is left out and the CDR3 is given as listed by TCRdb. This chain joins TRBV12-3 or TRBV12-4 and TRBJ1-2; TRBD1, the D gene given by the table, was not confirmed from the DNA. A total of 16 residues make up the CDR3, ends included. The CDR3 here is CASSLVGTGAPPSYSF.

This sequence joins TRBV6-5 and TRBJ2-7, with TRBD1 as a possible D gene (5 bases). CDR3 size: 14 residues. Germline V CDR1 and CDR2: MNHEY, SVGAGI. V shed 10 bases and J shed 3 bases, with 19 bases lying between them. The CDR3 DNA follows: TGTGCCACGTTAGCTTCTGGACATAACTACGAGCAGTACTTC. Amino acids: CATLASGHNYEQYF.

This clonotype came up a few times. This chain links TRBV5-1 with TRBJ2-1; 11 bases are a match to TRBD2. V gave up 4 bases and J gave up 7 bases; unmatched junction bases: 7. The V gene's germline CDR1 is SGHRS and CDR2 YFSETQ. The CDR3 runs 15 residues. The CDR3 loop reads CASSQTSGAFNEQFF. CDR3 nucleotide sequence: TGCGCCAGCAGCCAGACTAGCGGGGCCTTTAATGAGCAGTTCTTC.

The CDR3 DNA reads as TGTGCCACCAGCCGTGGGGAAGGGACAGATACGCAGTATTTT. This encodes CATSRGEGTDTQYF. The V gene is TRBV24-1, the J gene TRBJ2-3, with D uncertain. Germline CDR1 reads KGHDR; CDR2 reads SFDVKD. V was cut by 7 bases and J by 3 bases, with 13 bases left in between. The CDR3 sequence is 14 residues long.

CDR3: CASSPIFSGGYGANVLTF. The CDR3 DNA is TGTGCCAGCAGTCCAATCTTCTCCGGGGGCTATGGGGCCAACGTCCTGACTTTC. This rearrangement joins TRBV25-1 to TRBJ2-6; D is perhaps TRBD1 or TRBD2 (6 bases each). V was trimmed by 5 bases and J by 3 bases, leaving 20 bases between them. Looked up from germline, CDR1 is MGHDK and CDR2 is SYGVNS. There are 18 residues in the CDR3.

This rearrangement joins TRBV15 to TRBJ2-6; 8 bases agree with TRBD1. V shed 4 bases, J shed 2 bases, and the junction held 4 bases outside the gene matches. The CDR3 runs to 16 residues. Germline V lookup: CDR1 LNHNV, CDR2 YYDKDF (reference sequence). CDR3 sequence: CATSMDRVAGANVLTF. CDR3 nucleotide sequence: TGTGCCACCAGCATGGACAGGGTGGCTGGGGCCAACGTCCTGACTTTC.